Listed here are 13 T cell receptor beta chains from one sample, sequenced in a study of blood T cell repertoires in COVID-19. Libraries were prepared by immunoSEQ multiplex PCR; TCRdb keeps only in-frame clonotypes and omits some of them. The sample carries roughly 100,000 clones, about 85% recorded once. Sequenced input: peripheral blood. Source of these receptors: a man between 50 and 59 years old in a cohort sampled during active COVID-19.

The J gene is TRBJ2-1, the V gene TRBV28; TRBD2 agrees at 8 bases. The CDR3 runs to 16 residues. Germline trimming cut 5 bases from V and 5 bases from J; bases unmatched to any gene: 11. Per germline, CDR1 MDHEN and CDR2 SYDVKM. Here the CDR3 DNA reads TGTGCCAGCAGTCCCGGTGGACTAGCTTCCGACAATGAGCAGTTCTTC. Translation gives CASSPGGLASDNEQFF.

V is TRBV25-1 and J is TRBJ2-5, with 11 nucleotides matching TRBD2. The CDR3 is 15 amino acids. J lost 5 bases, V lost 1 base, and 3 bases had no gene match. CDR1 and CDR2 from the germline V gene are MGHDK and SYGVNS. The CDR3 DNA is TGTGCCAGCAGTGAATTAGCGGGGGGGCTCGAGACCCAGTACTTC. Its translation: CASSELAGGLETQYF. Drawing the rest from reference TRBV25-1 and TRBJ2-5, the complete variable domain is EADIYQTPRYLVIGTGKKITLECSQTMGHDKMYWYQQDPGMELHLIHYSYGVNSTEKGDLSSESTVSRIRTEHFPLTLESARPSHTSQYLCASSELAGGLETQYFGPGTRLLVL.

CDR3 sequence reads: CASTGGEGEKLFF. In DNA form, the CDR3 reads TGTGCCAGCACAGGGGGCGAGGGTGAAAAACTGTTTTTT. The V and J genes are TRBV11-3 and TRBJ1-4, with 8 bases that match TRBD1. J lost 7 bases, V lost 7 bases, and 5 bases had no gene match. The CDR3 totals 13 residues. Germline CDR1 and CDR2: SGHNT and YENEEA.

The genes are TRBV19 and TRBJ1-6; D is perhaps TRBD1 (5 bases). Trimming pared 8 bases from V and 7 bases from J, leaving 15 bases between. The CDR3 loop spans 14 amino acids. Per germline, CDR1 LNHDA and CDR2 SQIVND (reference sequence). CDR3 sequence reads: CASGSGTTNSPLHF. CDR3 nucleotides: TGTGCCAGTGGGAGCGGGACGACCAATTCACCCCTCCACTTT.

The genes are TRBV7-2 and TRBJ2-7; tentatively, D is TRBD1 (5 bases). The CDR3 sequence is 14 residues long. With 4 bases removed from V and 2 bases from J, the gap between germline ends came to 12 bases. CDR1 and CDR2 from the germline V gene are SGHTA and FQGNSA. The CDR3 here is CASSSRQQTYEQYF. CDR3 DNA: TGTGCCAGCAGCTCTCGACAGCAAACCTACGAGCAGTACTTC.

The V gene is TRBV13, the J gene TRBJ2-6, with a weak D call TRBD1 (7 bases). Trimming removed 3 bases from V and 2 bases from J, with 8 bases in between. Per the germline V gene, CDR1 is PRHDT and CDR2 is FYEKMQ (reference sequence). The CDR3 length is 15 residues. For the CDR3, the DNA is TGTGCCAGCAGCTTCAGGGGGGCTGGGGCCAACGTCCTGACTTTC. Its protein is CASSFRGAGANVLTF.

This clone is a singleton in its sample. This chain joins TRBV7-9 and TRBJ1-2; TRBD1 is a possible D gene (5 bases). The CDR3 has 15 residues. CDR1 is SEHNR and CDR2 is FQNEAQ in the germline V gene (reference sequence). V lost 0 bases and J lost 2, with 10 bases in between. CDR3 nucleotides: TGTGCCAGCAGCTTAGCCGGCAGGGTAAACTATGGCTACACCTTC. Translation gives CASSLAGRVNYGYTF.

This clone came up once. The V gene is TRBV12-3 or TRBV12-4, the J gene TRBJ2-1; 7 bases agree with TRBD2. This CDR3 spans 12 amino acids. The trim removed 3 bases at V and 9 bases at J, leaving 2 bases unmatched. The chain's CDR3 is CASSFGGGEQFF. DNA of the CDR3: TGTGCCAGCAGTTTTGGGGGGGGTGAGCAGTTCTTC.

This clone showed up just once. The chain carries TRBV3-1 (or the pseudogene TRBV3-2) and TRBJ2-3; tentative D call: TRBD2 (5 bases). There are 14 residues in the CDR3. CDR1 and CDR2 from the germline V gene are LGHDT and YNNKEL (reference sequence). V was trimmed by 1 base and J by 1 base, leaving 6 bases between them. CDR3 region: CASSQGTRTDTQYF. In DNA, the CDR3 is TGTGCCAGCAGCCAAGGGACTCGCACAGATACGCAGTATTTT.

The rearrangement links TRBV23-1 to TRBJ2-4; no clear D gene. TRBV23-1 is an open reading frame, and its role is uncertain. This CDR3 contains 12 residues. V was pared by 3 bases and J by 15 bases, with 15 bases between. The CDR3 reads CASSHPVRYRYF. CDR3 nucleotide sequence: TGCGCCAGCAGTCACCCGGTCCGGTATCGGTACTTC.

This clone has just a few counts. The chain couples TRBV6-5 to TRBJ1-2; 9 bases fit TRBD1. The CDR3 sequence is 15 residues long. J lost 4 bases, V lost 3 bases, and 6 bases had no gene match. Looked up from germline, CDR1 is MNHEY and CDR2 is SVGAGI. CDR3 coding DNA: TGTGCCAGCAGTTATGGACAGGGGTTGGGCTATGGCTACACCTTC. Its translation is CASSYGQGLGYGYTF.

The chain employs TRBV5-6 and TRBJ1-5, with D tentatively TRBD1 (6 bases). Trimming removed 2 bases at V and 0 bases at J, with 6 bases between. The CDR3 runs to 14 residues. Looked up from germline, CDR1 is SGHDT and CDR2 is YYEEEE. This CDR3 reads CASSLQGSNQPQHF. DNA for the CDR3: TGTGCCAGCAGCTTACAGGGTAGCAATCAGCCCCAGCATTTT.

The chain has TRBV7-2 and TRBJ1-5; 7 nucleotides match TRBD1. V lost 3 bases, J lost 5 bases, and 4 bases stayed unmatched. From germline, CDR1 is SGHTA and CDR2 FQGNSA. The CDR3 runs 14 residues. The DNA of the CDR3 is TGTGCCAGCAGCTTGGGACAGAATTATCAGCCCCAGCATTTT. It specifies CASSLGQNYQPQHF.